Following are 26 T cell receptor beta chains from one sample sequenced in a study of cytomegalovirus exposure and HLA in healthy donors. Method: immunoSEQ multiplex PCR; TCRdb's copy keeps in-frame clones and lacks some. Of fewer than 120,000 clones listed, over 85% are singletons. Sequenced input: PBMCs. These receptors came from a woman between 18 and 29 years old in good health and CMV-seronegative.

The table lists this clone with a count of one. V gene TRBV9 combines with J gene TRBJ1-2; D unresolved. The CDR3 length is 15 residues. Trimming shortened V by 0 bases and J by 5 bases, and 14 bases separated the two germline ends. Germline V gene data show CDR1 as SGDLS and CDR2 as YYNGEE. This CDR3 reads CASSVGGTGKYGYTF. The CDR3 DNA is TGTGCCAGCAGCGTAGGGGGTACGGGGAAGTATGGCTACACCTTC.

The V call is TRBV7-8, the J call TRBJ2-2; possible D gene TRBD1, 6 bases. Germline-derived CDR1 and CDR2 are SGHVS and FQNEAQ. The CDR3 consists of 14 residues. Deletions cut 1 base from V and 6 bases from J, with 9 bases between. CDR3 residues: CASSLGQGPGELFF. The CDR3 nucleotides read TGTGCCAGCAGCTTAGGCCAGGGGCCCGGGGAGCTGTTTTTT.

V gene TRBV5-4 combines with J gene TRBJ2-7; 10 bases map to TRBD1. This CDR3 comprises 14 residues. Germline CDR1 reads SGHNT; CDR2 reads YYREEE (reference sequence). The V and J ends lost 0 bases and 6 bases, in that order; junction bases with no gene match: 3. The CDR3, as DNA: TGTGCCAGCAGCTTGGCGGGACAGGGGTCCGAGCAGTACTTC. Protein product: CASSLAGQGSEQYF.

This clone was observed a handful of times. The CDR3 nucleotides read TGTGCCGCATCACGGACTGAAGCTTTCTTT. Its protein product is CAASRTEAFF. The chain carries TRBV30 and TRBJ1-1; D gene ambiguous. Germline CDR1 reads GTSNPN; CDR2 reads SVGIG (reference sequence). The length of the CDR3 is 10 residues. V lost 8 bases to trimming and J lost 5 bases, with 9 bases between them. The variable domain in full, with the rest retrieved from reference TRBV30 and TRBJ1-1, is SQTIHQWPATLVQPVGSPLSLECTVEGTSNPNLYWYRQAAGRGLQLLFYSVGIGQISSEVPQNLSASRPQDRQFILSSKKLLLSDSGFYLCAASRTEAFFGQGTRLTVV.

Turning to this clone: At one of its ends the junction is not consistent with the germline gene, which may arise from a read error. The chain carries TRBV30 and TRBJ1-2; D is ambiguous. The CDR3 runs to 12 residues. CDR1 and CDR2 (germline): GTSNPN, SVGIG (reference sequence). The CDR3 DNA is TGTGCCTGGAGTGTACAACCGGGCGCGGAGGGCTTC. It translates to CAWSVQPGAEGF. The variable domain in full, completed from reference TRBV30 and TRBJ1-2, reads SQTIHQWPATLVQPVGSPLSLECTVEGTSNPNLYWYRQAAGRGLQLLFYSVGIGQISSEVPQNLSASRPQDRQFILSSKKLLLSDSGFYLCAWSVQPGAEGFGSGTRLTVV.

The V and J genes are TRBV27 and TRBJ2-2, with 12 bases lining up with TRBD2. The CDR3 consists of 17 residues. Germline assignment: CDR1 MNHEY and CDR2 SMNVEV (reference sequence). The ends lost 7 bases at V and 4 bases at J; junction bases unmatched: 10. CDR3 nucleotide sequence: TGTGCCAGCACCCTCGCGGCTAGCGGGAGGGGCACCGGGGAGCTGTTTTTT. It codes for CASTLAASGRGTGELFF.

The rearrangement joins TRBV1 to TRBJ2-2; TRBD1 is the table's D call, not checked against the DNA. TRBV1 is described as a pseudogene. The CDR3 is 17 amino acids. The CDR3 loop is CTSSQVTQGANTGELFF. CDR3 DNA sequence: TGCACCAGCAGCCAGGTTACACAGGGGGCGAACACCGGGGAGCTGTTTTTT.

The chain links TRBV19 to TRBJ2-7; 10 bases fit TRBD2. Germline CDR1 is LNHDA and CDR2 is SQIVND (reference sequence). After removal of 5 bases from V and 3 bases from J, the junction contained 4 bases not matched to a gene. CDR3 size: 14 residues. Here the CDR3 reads CASSLTSGVYEQYF. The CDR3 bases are TGTGCCAGTAGTTTAACTAGCGGGGTCTACGAGCAGTACTTC. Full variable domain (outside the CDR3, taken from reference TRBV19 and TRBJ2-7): DGGITQSPKYLFRKEGQNVTLSCEQNLNHDAMYWYRQDPGQGLRLIYYSQIVNDFQKGDIAEGYSVSREKKESFPLTVTSAQKNPTAFYLCASSLTSGVYEQYFGPGTRLTVT.

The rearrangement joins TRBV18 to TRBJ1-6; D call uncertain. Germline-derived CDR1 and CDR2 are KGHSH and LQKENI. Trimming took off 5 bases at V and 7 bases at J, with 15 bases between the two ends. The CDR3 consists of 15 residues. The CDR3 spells CASSVRRQENSPLHF. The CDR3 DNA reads TGTGCCAGCTCAGTGAGGAGGCAGGAGAATTCACCCCTCCACTTT.

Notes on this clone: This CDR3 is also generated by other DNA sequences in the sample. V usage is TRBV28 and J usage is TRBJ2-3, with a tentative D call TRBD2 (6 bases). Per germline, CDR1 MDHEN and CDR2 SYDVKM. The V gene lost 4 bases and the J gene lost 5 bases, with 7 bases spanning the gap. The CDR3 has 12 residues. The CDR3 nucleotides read TGTGCCAGCAGTTCCGGGGGAGATACGCAGTATTTT. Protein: CASSSGGDTQYF.

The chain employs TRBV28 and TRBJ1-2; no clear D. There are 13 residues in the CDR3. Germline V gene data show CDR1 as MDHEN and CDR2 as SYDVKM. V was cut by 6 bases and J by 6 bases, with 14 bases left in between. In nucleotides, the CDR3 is TGTGCCAGCAGCTCCCCGGGGTTAAATGGCTACACCTTC. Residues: CASSSPGLNGYTF.

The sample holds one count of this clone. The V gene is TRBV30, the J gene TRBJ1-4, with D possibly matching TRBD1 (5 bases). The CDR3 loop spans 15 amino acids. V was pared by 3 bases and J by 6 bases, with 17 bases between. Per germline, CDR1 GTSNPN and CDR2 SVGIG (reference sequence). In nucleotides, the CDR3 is TGTGCCTGGAGGAGCGGGGCGAATTCTTATGAAAAACTGTTTTTT. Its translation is CAWRSGANSYEKLFF.

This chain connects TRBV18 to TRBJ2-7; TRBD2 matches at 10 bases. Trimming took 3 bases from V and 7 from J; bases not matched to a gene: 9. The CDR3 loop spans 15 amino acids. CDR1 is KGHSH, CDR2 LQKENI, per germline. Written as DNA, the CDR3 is TGTGCCAGCTCACCCGAACTAGCGGGACGGGAAGAGCAGTACTTC. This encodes CASSPELAGREEQYF.

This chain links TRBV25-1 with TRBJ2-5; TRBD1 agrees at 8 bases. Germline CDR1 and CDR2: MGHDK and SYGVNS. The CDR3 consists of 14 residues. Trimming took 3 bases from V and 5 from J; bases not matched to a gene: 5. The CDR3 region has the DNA TGTGCCAGCAGTGACTGGACAGGGTACGAGACCCAGTACTTC. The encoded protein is CASSDWTGYETQYF.

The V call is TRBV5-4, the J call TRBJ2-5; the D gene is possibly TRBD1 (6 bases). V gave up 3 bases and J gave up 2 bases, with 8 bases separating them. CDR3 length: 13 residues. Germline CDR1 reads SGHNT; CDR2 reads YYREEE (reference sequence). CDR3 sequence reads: CASSSGHQETQYF. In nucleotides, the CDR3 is TGTGCCAGCAGCTCGGGACATCAAGAGACCCAGTACTTC.

The CDR3 here is CASSEGPASPGELFF. CDR3 sequence (DNA): TGTGCCAGCAGTGAGGGTCCGGCTAGCCCCGGGGAGCTGTTTTTT. This chain joins TRBV2 and TRBJ2-2, with D maybe TRBD2 (5 bases). This CDR3 comprises 15 residues. CDR1 SNHLY and CDR2 FYNNEI come from the germline V gene. V dropped 3 bases and J dropped 6 bases, with 14 bases sitting between them.

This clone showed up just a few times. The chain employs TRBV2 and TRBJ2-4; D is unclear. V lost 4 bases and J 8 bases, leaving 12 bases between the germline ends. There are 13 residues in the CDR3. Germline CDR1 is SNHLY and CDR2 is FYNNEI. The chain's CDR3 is CASSAGMMYIQYF. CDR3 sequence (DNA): TGTGCCAGCAGTGCGGGTATGATGTACATTCAGTACTTC.

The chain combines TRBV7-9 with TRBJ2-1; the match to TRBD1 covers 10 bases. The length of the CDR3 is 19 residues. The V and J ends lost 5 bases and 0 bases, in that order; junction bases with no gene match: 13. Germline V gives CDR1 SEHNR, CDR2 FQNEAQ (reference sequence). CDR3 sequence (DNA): TGTGCCAGCAGCACTTTCCGACCGGGACAGGGGAGCTCCTACAATGAGCAGTTCTTC. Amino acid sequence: CASSTFRPGQGSSYNEQFF. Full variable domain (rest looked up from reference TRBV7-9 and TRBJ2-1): DTGVSQNPRHKITKRGQNVTFRCDPISEHNRLYWYRQTLGQGPEFLTYFQNEAQLEKSRLLSDRFSAERPKGSFSTLEIQRTEQGDSAMYLCASSTFRPGQGSSYNEQFFGPGTRLTVL.

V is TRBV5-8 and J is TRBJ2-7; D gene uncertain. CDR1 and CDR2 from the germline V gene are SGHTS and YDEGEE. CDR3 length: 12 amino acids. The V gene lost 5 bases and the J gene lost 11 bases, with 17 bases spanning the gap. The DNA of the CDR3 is TGTGCCAGCAGTCTGGTGCCCCCAGGTGAGTACTTC. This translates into CASSLVPPGEYF.

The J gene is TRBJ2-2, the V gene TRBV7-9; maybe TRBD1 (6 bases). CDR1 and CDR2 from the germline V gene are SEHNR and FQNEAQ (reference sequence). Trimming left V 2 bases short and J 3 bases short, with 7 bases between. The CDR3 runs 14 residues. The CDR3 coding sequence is TGTGCCAGCAGCTTATACAGGGACACCGGGGAGCTGTTTTTT. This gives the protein CASSLYRDTGELFF.

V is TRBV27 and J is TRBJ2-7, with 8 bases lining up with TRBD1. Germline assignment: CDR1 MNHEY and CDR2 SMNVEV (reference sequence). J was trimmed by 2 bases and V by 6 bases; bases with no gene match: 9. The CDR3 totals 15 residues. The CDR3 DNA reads TGTGCCAGCAGCTACACCGGGACAGGTCCCTACGAGCAGTACTTC. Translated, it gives CASSYTGTGPYEQYF.

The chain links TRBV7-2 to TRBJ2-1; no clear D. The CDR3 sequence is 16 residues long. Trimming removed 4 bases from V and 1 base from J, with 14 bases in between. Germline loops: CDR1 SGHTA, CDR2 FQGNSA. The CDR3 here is CASSSIGLGSYNEQFF. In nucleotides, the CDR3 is TGTGCCAGCAGCTCTATAGGCCTCGGGTCCTACAATGAGCAGTTCTTC.

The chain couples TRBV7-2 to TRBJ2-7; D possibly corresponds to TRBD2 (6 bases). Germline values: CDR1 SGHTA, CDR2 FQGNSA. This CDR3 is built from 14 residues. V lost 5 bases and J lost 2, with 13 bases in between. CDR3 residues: CASSGSGDPYEQYF. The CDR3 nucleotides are TGTGCCAGCAGCGGATCGGGAGACCCCTACGAGCAGTACTTC. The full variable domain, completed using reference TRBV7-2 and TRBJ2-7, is GAGVSQSPSNKVTEKGKDVELRCDPISGHTALYWYRQSLGQGLEFLIYFQGNSAPDKSGLPSDRFSAERTGGSVSTLTIQRTQQEDSAVYLCASSGSGDPYEQYFGPGTRLTVT.

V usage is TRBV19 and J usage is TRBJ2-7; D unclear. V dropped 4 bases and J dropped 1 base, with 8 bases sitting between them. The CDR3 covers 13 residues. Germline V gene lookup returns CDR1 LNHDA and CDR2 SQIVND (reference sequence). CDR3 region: CASSKSESYEQYF. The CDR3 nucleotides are TGTGCCAGTAGTAAAAGCGAGTCCTACGAGCAGTACTTC.

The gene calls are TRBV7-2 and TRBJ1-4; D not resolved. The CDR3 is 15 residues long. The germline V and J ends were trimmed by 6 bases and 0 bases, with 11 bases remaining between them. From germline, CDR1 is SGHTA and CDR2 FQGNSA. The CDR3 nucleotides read TGTGCCAGCAGAACTACGACCGCAACTAATGAAAAACTGTTTTTT. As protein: CASRTTTATNEKLFF.

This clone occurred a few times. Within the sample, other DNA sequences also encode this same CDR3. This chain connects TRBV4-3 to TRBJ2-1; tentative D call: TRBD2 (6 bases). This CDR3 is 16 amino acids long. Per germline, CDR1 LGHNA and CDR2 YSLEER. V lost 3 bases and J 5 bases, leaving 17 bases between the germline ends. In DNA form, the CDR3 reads TGCGCCAGCAGCCAGGTTACTAGCTCGGGTCACAATGAGCAGTTCTTC. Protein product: CASSQVTSSGHNEQFF.